These 16 T cell receptor beta chains came from one sample sequenced in a study of CXCR3-negative and CXCR3-positive naive CD8 T cells (dated by TCRdb to between 2019 and 2020). The sequencer was a NextSeq 550. The Human TCR Profiling Kit (MiLaboratory) was used to make UMI-labeled 5' RACE TRB cDNA libraries. After reprocessing by TCRdb, each CDR3 protein sequence is one entry, and no DNA is given. This sample's records show fewer than 80,000 distinct CDR3 sequences. In total, the top ten clones hold 3.5% to 5.5% of the sample. The specimen sequenced was naive CXCR3- CD8+ T cells from blood. What the cell subset or site label conveys for this sample: CD45RO-CCR7+CD27+CD95- naive CD8+ T cells lacking CXCR3 (TNR3-). The source of these receptors is a human donor in good health. Some clones in this sample may be carry-over from other donors' samples.

CDR3 protein: CSVGDRGAYEQYF. The chain joins TRBV29-1 to TRBJ2-7; with no DNA, the TCRdb D assignment of TRBD1 cannot be verified. CDR3 length: 13 residues. Germline V gene lookup returns CDR1 SQVTM and CDR2 ANQGSEA.

The chain recombines TRBV7-3 with TRBJ2-5; absent DNA, TCRdb's TRBD2 call cannot be checked. The CDR3 length is 15 residues. CDR1 SGHTA and CDR2 FQGTGA come from the germline V gene. The CDR3 spells CASSSLGGRGETQYF. The full variable domain, with the rest looked up from reference TRBV7-3 and TRBJ2-5, is GAGVSQTPSNKVTEKGKYVELRCDPISGHTALYWYRQSLGQGPEFLIYFQGTGAADDSGLPNDRFFAVRPEGSVSTLKIQRTERGDSAVYLCASSSLGGRGETQYFGPGTRLLVL.

This chain links TRBV5-1 with TRBJ2-1; no DNA is available, so the TRBD1 call from TCRdb remains unchecked. Looked up from germline, CDR1 is SGHRS and CDR2 is YFSETQ. The CDR3 covers 14 residues. CDR3: CASSLALWGHEQFF. The entire variable domain, with the rest obtained from reference TRBV5-1 and TRBJ2-1, is as follows: KAGVTQTPRYLIKTRGQQVTLSCSPISGHRSVSWYQQTPGQGLQFLFEYFSETQRNKGNFPGRFSGRQFSNSRSEMNVSTLELGDSALYLCASSLALWGHEQFFGPGTRLTVL.

The gene calls are TRBV20-1 and TRBJ2-1; absent DNA, TCRdb's TRBD2 call cannot be checked. The V gene's germline CDR1 is DFQATT and CDR2 SNEGSKA (reference sequence). CDR3 size: 11 residues. CDR3: CSRRAGNEQFF.

The genes are TRBV12-3 or TRBV12-4 and TRBJ2-2. The length of the CDR3 is 13 residues. This chain's CDR3 is CASSLDWTGELFF.

The chain uses TRBV28 and TRBJ1-6; TCRdb picks TRBD1, but there is no DNA to check that call. The CDR3 runs 15 residues. Germline V gene lookup returns CDR1 MDHEN and CDR2 SYDVKM. The CDR3 sequence: CASSLSRGGNSPLHF.

The CDR3 loop is CASRLGQGTVSLHF. The rearrangement uses TRBV7-2 and TRBJ1-6; there is no DNA to check the TCRdb D call of TRBD1. Germline V lookup: CDR1 SGHTA, CDR2 FQGNSA. The CDR3 spans 14 residues.

V gene TRBV4-3 combines with J gene TRBJ2-3; TCRdb's D gene call, TRBD1, goes unchecked for lack of DNA. The CDR3 extends over 13 amino acids. Germline CDR1 reads LGHNA; CDR2 reads YSLEER. The chain's CDR3 is CASSGTGADTQYF.

The chain is built from TRBV10-3 and TRBJ2-1; TCRdb's D call, TRBD2, is unchecked because there is no DNA. Germline V lookup: CDR1 ENHRY, CDR2 SYGVKD. This CDR3 has 16 residues. CDR3 residues: CAIRNPSGGYYNEQFF.

V gene TRBV7-3 combines with J gene TRBJ2-3. Germline CDR1 and CDR2: SGHTA and FQGTGA. CDR3 length: 14 residues. The CDR3 loop reads CASSLSLDTDTQYF.

The gene calls are TRBV28 and TRBJ1-5. In germline, CDR1 is MDHEN, CDR2 SYDVKM. This CDR3 has 13 residues. CDR3: CASSLYKNQPQHF.

The gene calls are TRBV29-1 and TRBJ1-4; TCRdb reports TRBD1, a call that lacks DNA to check it against. The CDR3 is made up of 15 amino acids. The germline V gene encodes CDR1 SQVTM and CDR2 ANQGSEA. CDR3: CSVEDRQGPGEKLFF. Full variable domain (outside the CDR3, taken from reference TRBV29-1 and TRBJ1-4): SAVISQKPSRDICQRGTSLTIQCQVDSQVTMMFWYRQQPGQSLTLIATANQGSEATYESGFVIDKFPISRPNLTFSTLTVSNMSPEDSSIYLCSVEDRQGPGEKLFFGSGTQLSVL.

V usage is TRBV27 and J usage is TRBJ2-1; TCRdb's D call, TRBD1, is unchecked because there is no DNA. The germline CDR1 and CDR2 sequences are MNHEY and SMNVEV (reference sequence). The CDR3 totals 17 residues. The CDR3 region is CASIQLPGPTGRNEQFF.

The gene calls are TRBV6-1 and TRBJ1-5. The CDR3 length is 16 residues. Per the germline V gene, CDR1 is MNHNS and CDR2 is SASEGT. The chain's CDR3 is CASSGTVEPPNQPQHF.

This chain joins TRBV9 and TRBJ2-2; the TCRdb call, TRBD1, lacks DNA for checking. The CDR3 length is 15 residues. CDR1 is SGDLS, CDR2 YYNGEE, per germline. CDR3 residues: CASSPTGGGTGELFF.

The chain joins TRBV29-1 to TRBJ2-1. Per the germline V gene, CDR1 is SQVTM and CDR2 is ANQGSEA. CDR3 length: 12 residues. This chain's CDR3 is CSVATDFNEQFF.